Below, one T cell receptor (beta chain) is given with its context. This record comes from a study of control samples from healthy donors and cancer patients. Trimming stripped 2 bases from V and 0 bases from J, with 4 bases between. CDR3 length equals 13 residues. Germline CDR1 ENHRY, CDR2 SYGVKD. The table came from immunoSEQ multiplex PCR; TCRdb's copy has only in-frame clones and leaves some out. The data contain roughly 120,000 clones, around 90% of them singletons. The clonotype was recovered from a woman in her seventies in good health. V and J are TRBV10-3 and TRBJ1-1; D remains ambiguous. What was sequenced was blood. The CDR3 here is CAISERLNTEAFF. The CDR3 DNA is TGTGCCATCAGTGAGAGGTTGAACACTGAAGCTTTCTTT.